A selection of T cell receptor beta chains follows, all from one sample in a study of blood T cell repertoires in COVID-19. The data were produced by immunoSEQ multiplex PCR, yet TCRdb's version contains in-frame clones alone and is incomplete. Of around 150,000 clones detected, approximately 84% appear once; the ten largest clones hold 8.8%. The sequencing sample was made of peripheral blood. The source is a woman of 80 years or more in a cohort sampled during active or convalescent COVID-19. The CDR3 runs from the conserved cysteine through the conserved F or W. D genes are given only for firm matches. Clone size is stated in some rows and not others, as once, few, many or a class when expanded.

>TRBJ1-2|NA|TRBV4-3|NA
TGCGCCAGCAGCCAAGGGACATCAGGGTACGATGGCTACACCTTC
CASSQGTSGYDGYTF
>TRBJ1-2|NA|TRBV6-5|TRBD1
TGTGCCAGCAGTACGGGACAGGGTTATGGCTACACCTTC
CASSTGQGYGYTF
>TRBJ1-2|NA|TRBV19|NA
TGTGCCAGTAGTATAAATTCGGAGGGGAAGCGCTACTATGGCTACACCTTC
CASSINSEGKRYYGYTF
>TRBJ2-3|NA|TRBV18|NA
TGTGCCAGCTCAACCGGAGGGGGCACAGATACGCAGTATTTT
CASSTGGGTDTQYF
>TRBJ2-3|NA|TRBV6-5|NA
TGTGCCAGCAGACCGACAGCCACCACAGATACGCAGTATTTT
CASRPTATTDTQYF
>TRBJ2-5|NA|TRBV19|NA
TGTGCCAGTAGTATCGACAGGCGGGAGACCCAGTACTTC
CASSIDRRETQYF
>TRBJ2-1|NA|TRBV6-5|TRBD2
TGTGCCAGCAGTTACACACCGGGGGGTTACAATGAGCAGTTCTTC
CASSYTPGGYNEQFF
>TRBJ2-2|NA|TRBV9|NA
TGTGCCAGCAGCGTAGGACTTATGAACACCGGGGAGCTGTTTTTT
CASSVGLMNTGELFF
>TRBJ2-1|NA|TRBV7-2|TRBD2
TGTGCCAGCAGCTTTCTAGCGGGGGGGTTCAATGAGCAGTTCTTC
CASSFLAGGFNEQFF
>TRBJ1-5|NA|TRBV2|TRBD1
TGTGCCAGCAGTGTGGCCGCCGGGACAGGGGGGACCTATAGCAATCAGCCCCAGCATTTT
CASSVAAGTGGTYSNQPQHF
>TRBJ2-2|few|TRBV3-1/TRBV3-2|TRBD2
TGTGCCAGCAGCCTCGCGGGGGGAGGCGGGGAGCTGTTTTTT
CASSLAGGGGELFF
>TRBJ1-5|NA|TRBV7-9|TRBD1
TGTGCCAGCAGCCCAGGGACAGGGTTTGCCCACCGCAATCAGCCCCAGCATTTT
CASSPGTGFAHRNQPQHF
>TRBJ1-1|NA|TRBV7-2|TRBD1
TGTGCCAGCAGCTCAGGGGGCATTTCGACTGAAGCTTTCTTT
CASSSGGISTEAFF
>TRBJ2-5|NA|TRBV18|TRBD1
TGTGCCAGCTCCCAGGGACAGGGCGAGACCCAGTACTTC
CASSQGQGETQYF
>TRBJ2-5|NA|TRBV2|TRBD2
TGTGCCAGCACTCAAGCGGGGGGGGGAAAAGAGACCCAGTACTTC
CASTQAGGGKETQYF
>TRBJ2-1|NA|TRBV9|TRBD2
TGTGCCAGCAGCGAAGCGGGGGGGCCATACAATGAGCAGTTCTTC
CASSEAGGPYNEQFF
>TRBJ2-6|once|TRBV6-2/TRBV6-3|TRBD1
TGTGCCAGCAGTTATACCGGGACAGGGGGCCTTGGGGCCAACGTCCTGACTTTC
CASSYTGTGGLGANVLTF
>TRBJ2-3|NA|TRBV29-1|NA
TGCAGCGTTGAACAGGGAGATACGCAGTATTTT
CSVEQGDTQYF
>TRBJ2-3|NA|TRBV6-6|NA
TGTGCCAGCAGTTACGGGGGCCGCACAGATACGCAGTATTTT
CASSYGGRTDTQYF
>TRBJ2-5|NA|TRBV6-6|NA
TGTGCCAGCAGCCCCGCGTCACGAGAGACCCAGTACTTC
CASSPASRETQYF
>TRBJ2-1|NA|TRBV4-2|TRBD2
TGTGCCAGCAGGGTGTCCGGGACTAACTCCTACAATGAGCAGTTCTTC
CASRVSGTNSYNEQFF
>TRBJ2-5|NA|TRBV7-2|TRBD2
TGTGCCAGCAGCTTAGCTAGGGAGGGGACCCAGTACTTC
CASSLAREGTQYF
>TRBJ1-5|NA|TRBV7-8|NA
TGTGCCAGCAGCTTAGTATGGGGCCTTGCTCAGCCCCAGCATTTT
CASSLVWGLAQPQHF
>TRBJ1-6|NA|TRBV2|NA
TGTGCCAGCAGTGCTACACGGGGGAGCTCCTATAATTCACCCCTCCACTTT
CASSATRGSSYNSPLHF
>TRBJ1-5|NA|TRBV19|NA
TGTGCCAGTAACACGGGATGGCTCTACCAGCCCCAGCATTTT
CASNTGWLYQPQHF
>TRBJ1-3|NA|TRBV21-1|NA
TGTGCCAATACGAGGCGAGCGGGGCAGAGCTCTGGAAACACCATATATTTT
CANTRRAGQSSGNTIYF
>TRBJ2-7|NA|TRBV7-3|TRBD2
TGTGCCAGCAGCCCTAGCGGGGGGAACTACGAGCAGTACTTC
CASSPSGGNYEQYF
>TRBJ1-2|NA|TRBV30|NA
TGTGCCTGGAGTTACCCACAGGGATATGGCTACACCTTC
CAWSYPQGYGYTF
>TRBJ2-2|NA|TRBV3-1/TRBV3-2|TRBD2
TGTGCCAGCAGCCAACGACTAGGGACTAGCGGGGGGGCTGGGGAGCTGTTTTTT
CASSQRLGTSGGAGELFF
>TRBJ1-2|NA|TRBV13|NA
TGTGCCAGCAGCTTAGGCCGTCGCTATGGCTACACCTTC
CASSLGRRYGYTF
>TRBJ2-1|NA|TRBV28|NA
TGTGCCAGCAGTTTGGGCCTTTCTGCCAGGTATCAGTTGTTCTTC
CASSLGLSARYQLFF
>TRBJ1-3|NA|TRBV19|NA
TGTGCCAGTAGTACTTACGGGACTTTCAGTAACACCATATATTTT
CASSTYGTFSNTIYF
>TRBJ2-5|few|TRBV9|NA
TGTGCCAGCAGCCAGAGGGGGGGACGAGAGACCCAGTACTTC
CASSQRGGRETQYF
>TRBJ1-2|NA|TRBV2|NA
TGTGCCAGCAGTGAAGGCGTGGGGGCGGAAGGCTACACCTTC
CASSEGVGAEGYTF
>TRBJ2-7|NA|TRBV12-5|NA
TGTGCTAGTGGAAGGACAGAAACGGGCGAGCAGTACTTC
CASGRTETGEQYF
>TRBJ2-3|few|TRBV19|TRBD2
TGTGCCAGTAGTGAGGCGGGGGGCACAGATACGCAGTATTTT
CASSEAGGTDTQYF
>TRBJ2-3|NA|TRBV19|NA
TGTGCCAGTAGTTGGGGCGTCTCTGGGACGCAGTATTTT
CASSWGVSGTQYF
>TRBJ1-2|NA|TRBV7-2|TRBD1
TGTGCCAGCAGCTTAGCGAGGAATAGACAGGGCTTCTATGGCTACACCTTC
CASSLARNRQGFYGYTF
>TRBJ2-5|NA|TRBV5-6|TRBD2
TGTGCCAGCAGCTTGCCGAGAGTAGCGGGGGGGCATAAAGGAGAGACCCAGTACTTC
CASSLPRVAGGHKGETQYF
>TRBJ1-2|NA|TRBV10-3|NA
TGTGCCATCAGCCGAGGACAGATCTATGGCTACACCTTC
CAISRGQIYGYTF
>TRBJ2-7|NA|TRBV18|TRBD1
TGTGCCAGCTCACAACCGGGACAGGAATTCTCCTACGAGCAGTACTTC
CASSQPGQEFSYEQYF
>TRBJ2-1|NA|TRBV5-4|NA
TGTGCCAGCAGCCGCCTAGGAAATAGGAAGCAGTTCTTC
CASSRLGNRKQFF
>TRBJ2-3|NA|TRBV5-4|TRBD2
TGTGCCAGCACCAAGCGGGACACAGATACGCAGTATTTT
CASTKRDTDTQYF
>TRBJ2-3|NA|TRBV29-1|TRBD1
TGCAGCGGGACCCCCGGGACAGGGTTCAGAGATACGCAGTATTTT
CSGTPGTGFRDTQYF
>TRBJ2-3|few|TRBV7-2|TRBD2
TGTGCCAGCAGCTTATATGGGACTAGCATCACAGATACGCAGTATTTT
CASSLYGTSITDTQYF
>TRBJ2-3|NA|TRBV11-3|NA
TGTGCCAGCAGCTTAGGAGGTGCAGATACGCAGTATTTT
CASSLGGADTQYF